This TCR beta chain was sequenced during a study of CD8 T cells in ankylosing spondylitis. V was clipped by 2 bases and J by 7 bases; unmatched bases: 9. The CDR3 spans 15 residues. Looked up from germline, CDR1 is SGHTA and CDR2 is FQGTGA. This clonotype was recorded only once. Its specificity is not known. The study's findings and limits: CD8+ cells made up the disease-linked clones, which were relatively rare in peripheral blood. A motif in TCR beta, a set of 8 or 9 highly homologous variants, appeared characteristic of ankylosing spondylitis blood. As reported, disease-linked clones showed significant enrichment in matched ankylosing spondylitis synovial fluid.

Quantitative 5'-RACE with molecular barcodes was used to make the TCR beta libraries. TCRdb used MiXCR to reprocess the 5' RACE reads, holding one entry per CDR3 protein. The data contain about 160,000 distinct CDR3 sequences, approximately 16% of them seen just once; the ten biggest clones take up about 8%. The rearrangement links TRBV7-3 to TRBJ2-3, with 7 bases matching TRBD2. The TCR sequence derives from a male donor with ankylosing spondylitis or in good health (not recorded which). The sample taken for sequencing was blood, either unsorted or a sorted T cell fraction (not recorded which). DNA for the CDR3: TGTGCCAGCAGCTTACGGGGCGGGAGTAGGAATACGCAGTATTTT. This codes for CASSLRGGSRNTQYF.